This TCR beta chain was captured by sequencing in a study of neoadjuvant nivolumab and ipilimumab in lung cancer (TCRdb year 2020). For context, the study as a whole: In the NEOSTAR trial, nivolumab was administered intravenously at 3 mg/kg on days 1, 15 and 29, and the combination arm also received ipilimumab 1 mg/kg on day 1 only. Seven patients had matched pretherapy and resected tumor pairs analyzed, with four treated with nivolumab and three with nivolumab plus ipilimumab. TCR repertoires were compared between pretherapy (baseline) peripheral blood and tumors resected at surgery after neoadjuvant immune checkpoint blockade. The primary endpoint of the trial was the rate of major pathologic response (MPR) in the intention-to-treat population of each study arm. In the trial, almost 45 patients with operable NSCLC were treated, of whom about 23 were randomized to nivolumab monotherapy and around 20 to nivolumab plus ipilimumab.

In regard to this clone: The specificity of this receptor is unknown. It has no much larger one-base neighbor in the sample; base qualities were not kept.

Sequences SGHDT (CDR1) and YYEEEE (CDR2) are obtained from the germline V gene. Measured from the cysteine to the phenylalanine, the CDR3 is 16 residues long. Solely the CDR3 DNA is kept, with 48 bases framed from the first base. The junction carries 21 bases between V and J, which are trimmed by 4 bases and 5 bases respectively. The time point label on this specimen signifies: pretherapy, before neoadjuvant immune checkpoint inhibitors. Samples came from the phase 2 randomized NEOSTAR trial, which tested neoadjuvant nivolumab or nivolumab plus ipilimumab followed by surgery in operable NSCLC. Receptor amplification or capture employed the immunoSEQ multiplex PCR assay. In the paper's pipeline: Richness and clonality were used to summarize the repertoires, and clones that significantly expanded or contracted between pre- and post-therapy samples were identified. Not all clones reach the TCRdb copy of this immuneACCESS table, which keeps in-frame sequences only. Checked studies attribute under half of the gap to unresolved V genes and leave the rest unexplained. The V and J calls and clone size were taken over from that table, and D and trimming were inferred from the DNA. The sample profile shows tens of thousands of clones; around 89% of them were found once. The ten largest make up about 4% of the sample.

Overall study outcomes, separate from this receptor: No significant correlation was found between TCR clonality and pathologic tumor regression, and only one major-pathologic-response sample was available for the clonality analysis. A positive correlation was observed between pretherapy blood TCR richness and richness in tumors resected after neoadjuvant therapy (Spearman R ≈ 0.8). TCR richness and clonality were greater in resected tumors than in tumor-adjacent uninvolved lung, and increases were seen in more dual-therapy-treated tumors. From pretherapy to surgery, increases in tumor T-cell richness and clonality were observed in three of three dual-therapy tumors but in only two of four nivolumab-treated tumors. A small number of samples underwent TCR sequencing.

The TCR comes from an adult with non-small cell lung cancer. Some clones in this sample may be carry-over from other donors' samples. Source: blood, taken before neoadjuvant nivolumab, alone or with ipilimumab. The V and J genes are TRBV5-6 and TRBJ1-2; no D segment can be confidently identified. The DNA is TGTGCCAGCAGCCCGTCCTCGGTCGGTCTTTTGTATGGCTACACCTTC. Its protein reads: CASSPSSVGLLYGYTF.